This T cell receptor beta chain is drawn from a study of blood T cell repertoires in COVID-19. Overall study: Some COVID-19 samples were acute and others convalescent; all came from the United States, Italy and Spain. Sources were T cells, B-cell-depleted T cells, or PBMCs; the material itself was cDNA or gDNA.

Original data processing: Cell counts per sample came from amplifying reference gene primers. TCRdb's table, derived via immunoSEQ multiplex PCR, lists solely in-frame clones and lacks some. V, J and clone size reflect that table, while D and trimming were determined from the DNA. The sample has some 74,000 clones, around 89% seen once. The specimen sequenced was peripheral blood. The TCR sequence derives from a woman of 80 years or more with acute or convalescent COVID-19.

The CDR3 nucleotides are TGTGCCAGCAGCGGGCAGGGACATACCGGGGAGCTGTTTTTT. Protein product: CASSGQGHTGELFF. This chain links TRBV7-2 with TRBJ2-2; the D gene is possibly TRBD1 (6 bases). Germline CDR1 and CDR2: SGHTA and FQGNSA. V gave up 5 bases and J gave up 5 bases, with 12 bases separating them. The CDR3 spans 14 residues.